The 10 T cell receptor beta chains in this list originate from one sample, sequenced in a study of blood T cell repertoires in COVID-19. Generated by immunoSEQ multiplex PCR, the TCRdb table keeps only in-frame clones and is missing some. The profile shows about 220,000 clones, 80% to 90% of them singletons. Sequencing was performed on peripheral blood. These receptors were taken from a woman in her sixties who had recovered from COVID-19.

The chain employs TRBV29-1 and TRBJ1-2, with D possibly being TRBD1 (5 bases). V gave up 3 bases and J gave up 7 bases, with 12 bases separating them. This CDR3 is 12 amino acids long. Germline V gives CDR1 SQVTM, CDR2 ANQGSEA. CDR3 DNA: TGCAGCGTTGAGGAGGGGCGGGGTGGCTACACCTTC. It codes for CSVEEGRGGYTF.

V and J are TRBV7-9 and TRBJ2-7, with 8 positions matching TRBD2. The CDR3 is 14 amino acids. Germline lookup yields CDR1 SEHNR and CDR2 FQNEAQ (reference sequence). V lost 4 bases to trimming and J lost 3 bases; unmatched junction nucleotides: 5. In nucleotides, the CDR3 is TGTGCCAGCAGCTACGGGACTAGAGACTACGAGCAGTACTTC. Translating it yields CASSYGTRDYEQYF.

This clone was recorded a few times. The CDR3 protein is CASSHGKDRGYSNQPQHF. The CDR3 DNA follows: TGTGCCAGCAGCCACGGAAAGGACAGGGGATATAGCAATCAGCCCCAGCATTTT. The chain uses TRBV4-2 and TRBJ1-5, with 9 bases identical to TRBD1. CDR3 size: 18 residues. Germline CDR1 is LGHNA and CDR2 is YNFKEQ. Germline trimming cut 3 bases from V and 0 bases from J; bases unmatched to any gene: 9.

The rearrangement joins TRBV12-5 to TRBJ2-3; D perhaps matches TRBD2 (5 bases). Trimming shortened V by 0 bases and J by 1 base, and 8 bases separated the two germline ends. Germline V gene lookup returns CDR1 LGHNT and CDR2 FRNRAP. The CDR3 is made up of 15 amino acids. CDR3 in amino acids: CASGLVLSGTDTQYF. The CDR3 DNA reads TGTGCTAGTGGTTTGGTACTTAGCGGCACAGATACGCAGTATTTT.

The V gene is TRBV30, the J gene TRBJ1-2; no clear D. Germline loops: CDR1 GTSNPN, CDR2 SVGIG (reference sequence). The germline V and J ends were trimmed by 0 bases and 3 bases, with 8 bases remaining between them. The CDR3 has 13 amino acids. The CDR3 is CAWSVGGYYGYTF. In DNA, the CDR3 is TGTGCCTGGAGTGTAGGAGGTTACTATGGCTACACCTTC.

Concerning this clone: Additional DNA sequences in this sample encode the identical CDR3. J is TRBJ2-5 and V is TRBV5-1; 14 nucleotides line up with TRBD2. Germline CDR1 and CDR2: SGHRS and YFSETQ. The CDR3 is made up of 16 amino acids. V lost 0 bases, J lost 5 bases, and 3 bases stayed unmatched. The CDR3 DNA follows: TGCGCCAGCAGCTTGGGGACTAGCGGGGGGAAGGAGACCCAGTACTTC. This sequence encodes CASSLGTSGGKETQYF.

The CDR3: CASSSSLTGVGEKLFF. Written as DNA, the CDR3 is TGCGCCAGCAGCTCCTCCTTGACAGGGGTCGGCGAAAAACTGTTTTTT. This sequence joins TRBV5-1 and TRBJ1-4, with 8 bases that match TRBD1. Trimming removed 3 bases from V and 8 bases from J; junction bases left unmatched: 12. CDR3 length equals 16 residues. Germline lookup yields CDR1 SGHRS and CDR2 YFSETQ.

The chain has TRBV7-3 and TRBJ1-4, with 7 nucleotides matching TRBD1. This CDR3 has 15 amino acids. Per the germline V gene, CDR1 is SGHTA and CDR2 is FQGTGA. The junction had 7 bases not matched to a gene; V was cut back by 4 bases and J by 5 bases. The CDR3 sequence is CASSSTGQINEKLFF. CDR3 DNA sequence: TGTGCCAGCAGCTCAACGGGACAGATAAATGAAAAACTGTTTTTT. The full variable domain, rest sourced from reference TRBV7-3 and TRBJ1-4, is GAGVSQTPSNKVTEKGKYVELRCDPISGHTALYWYRQSLGQGPEFLIYFQGTGAADDSGLPNDRFFAVRPEGSVSTLKIQRTERGDSAVYLCASSSTGQINEKLFFGSGTQLSVL.

The gene calls are TRBV5-1 and TRBJ2-5; a weak D match, TRBD2 (6 bases). The CDR3 is 14 residues long. The ends were cut back, 2 bases at V and 6 bases at J, with 14 bases in the middle. CDR1 is SGHRS and CDR2 is YFSETQ in the germline V gene. CDR3 DNA sequence: TGCGCCAGCAGCTTCCTAGCTAGCGAAAAGACCCAGTACTTC. Amino acid sequence: CASSFLASEKTQYF.

V is TRBV5-1 and J is TRBJ1-4; D is perhaps TRBD1 (5 bases). The ends were cut back, 4 bases at V and 12 bases at J, with 16 bases in the middle. The CDR3 sequence is 13 residues long. Germline V gene sequence: CDR1 SGHRS, CDR2 YFSETQ. CDR3: CASSSGTSVELFF. CDR3 coding DNA: TGCGCCAGCAGCAGCGGGACTTCGGTGGAACTGTTTTTT.